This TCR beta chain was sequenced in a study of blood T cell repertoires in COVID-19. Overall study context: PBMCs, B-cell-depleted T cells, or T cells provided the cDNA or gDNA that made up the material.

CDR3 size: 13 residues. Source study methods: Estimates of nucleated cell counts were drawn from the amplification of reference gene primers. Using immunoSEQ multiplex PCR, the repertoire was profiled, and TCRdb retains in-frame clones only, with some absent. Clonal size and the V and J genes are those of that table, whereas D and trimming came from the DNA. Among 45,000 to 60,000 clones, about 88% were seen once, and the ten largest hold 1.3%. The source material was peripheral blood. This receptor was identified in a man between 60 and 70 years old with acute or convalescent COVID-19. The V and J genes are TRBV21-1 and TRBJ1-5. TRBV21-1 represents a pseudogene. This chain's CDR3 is CASSKDGGRPQHF. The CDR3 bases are TGTGCCAGCAGCAAAGACGGGGGTCGGCCCCAGCATTTT.